Sequencing of this TCR beta chain was carried out in a study of shared clonotypes between healthy human individuals. Details on this clone: The antigen remains undetermined.

Findings and caveats of the study: Tissue TCR repertoires likely differ from these blood-only repertoires. Naive subsets, compared against memory subsets, generally had larger estimated richness values. When compared with the clonotypes that were shared by all four sorted-subset donors, the non-shared clonotypes turned out to have lower generation probabilities. Roughly 4.6% of naive CD4 clonotypes were common to four donors.

The table came from immunoSEQ multiplex PCR; TCRdb's copy has only in-frame clones and leaves some out. This table has about 680,000 clones, 92% appearing once. From germline, CDR1 is LNHDA and CDR2 SQIVND (reference sequence). The CDR3 loop spans 15 amino acids. V shed 7 bases and J shed 0 bases, with 12 bases lying between them. Naive CD8 cells lacked CD45RO and underwent positive selection for CCR7, leaving out terminally differentiated effector memory CD45RA+ cells. The chain carries TRBV19 and TRBJ2-2; D is unclear. The TCR originated in a young man in good health. The sample consisted of naive CD8+ T cells sorted from blood. This chain's CDR3 is CASMGTGTNTGELFF. The CDR3 region has the DNA TGTGCCAGTATGGGAACGGGTACGAACACCGGGGAGCTGTTTTTT. Using reference TRBV19 and TRBJ2-2 for the parts outside the CDR3, the full variable domain is DGGITQSPKYLFRKEGQNVTLSCEQNLNHDAMYWYRQDPGQGLRLIYYSQIVNDFQKGDIAEGYSVSREKKESFPLTVTSAQKNPTAFYLCASMGTGTNTGELFFGEGSRLTVL.